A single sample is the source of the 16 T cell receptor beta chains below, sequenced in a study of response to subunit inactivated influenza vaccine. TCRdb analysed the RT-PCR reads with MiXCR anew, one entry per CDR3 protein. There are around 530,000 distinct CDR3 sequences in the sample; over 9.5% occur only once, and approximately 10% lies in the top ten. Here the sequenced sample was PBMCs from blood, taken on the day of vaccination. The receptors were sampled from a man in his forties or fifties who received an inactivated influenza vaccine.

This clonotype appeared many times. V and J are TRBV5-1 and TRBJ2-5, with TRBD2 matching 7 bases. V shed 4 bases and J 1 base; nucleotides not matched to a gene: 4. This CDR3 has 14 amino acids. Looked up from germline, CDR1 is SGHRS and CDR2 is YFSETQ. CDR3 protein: CASSLSSGQETQYF. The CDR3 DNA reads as TGCGCCAGCAGCCTGTCTAGCGGCCAAGAGACCCAGTACTTC.

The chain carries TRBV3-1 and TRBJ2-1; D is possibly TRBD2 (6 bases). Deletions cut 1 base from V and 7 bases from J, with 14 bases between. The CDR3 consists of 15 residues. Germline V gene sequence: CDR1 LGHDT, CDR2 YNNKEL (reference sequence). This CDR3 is CASSQGTLARNEQFF. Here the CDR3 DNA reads TGTGCCAGCAGCCAAGGTACGCTAGCGCGTAATGAGCAGTTCTTC.

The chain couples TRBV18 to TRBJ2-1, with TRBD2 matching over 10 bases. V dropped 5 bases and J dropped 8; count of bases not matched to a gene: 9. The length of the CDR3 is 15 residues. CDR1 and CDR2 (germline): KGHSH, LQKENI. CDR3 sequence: CASSFLAGVNDEQFF. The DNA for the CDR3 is TGTGCCAGCTCATTCCTAGCGGGAGTTAACGATGAGCAGTTCTTC.

The DNA of the CDR3 is TGTGCCATCAGTGAGTCGATGTGGGCGTTCAATCAGCCCCAGCATTTT. Protein product: CAISESMWAFNQPQHF. The chain recombines TRBV10-3 with TRBJ1-5; the D is unclear. The CDR3 length is 16 residues. The germline V gene has CDR1 ENHRY and CDR2 SYGVKD. The V gene lost 0 bases and the J gene lost 3 bases, with 12 bases spanning the gap.

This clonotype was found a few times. For the CDR3, the DNA is TGCAGTGTATTTTCCAGGGTCTGGAATGAGCAGTTCTTC. Its translation: CSVFSRVWNEQFF. This sequence joins TRBV20-1 and TRBJ2-1; tentatively, D is TRBD1 (5 bases). This CDR3 region has 13 residues. Germline-derived CDR1 and CDR2 are DFQATT and SNEGSKA (reference sequence). V gave up 7 bases and J gave up 7 bases, with 17 bases separating them.

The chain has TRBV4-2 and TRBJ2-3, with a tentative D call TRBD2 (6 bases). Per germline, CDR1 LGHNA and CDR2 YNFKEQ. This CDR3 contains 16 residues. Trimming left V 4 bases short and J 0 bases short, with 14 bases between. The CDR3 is CASSPFGGISTDTQYF. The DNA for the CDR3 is TGTGCCAGCAGCCCCTTTGGGGGGATTAGCACAGATACGCAGTATTTT.

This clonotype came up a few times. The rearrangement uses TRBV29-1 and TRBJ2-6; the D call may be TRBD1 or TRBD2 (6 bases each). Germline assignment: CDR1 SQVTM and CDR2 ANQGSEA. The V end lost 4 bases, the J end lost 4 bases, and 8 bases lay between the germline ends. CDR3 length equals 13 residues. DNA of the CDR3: TGCAGCGTTGGGGGGGCGGGGGCCAACGTCCTGACTTTC. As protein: CSVGGAGANVLTF.

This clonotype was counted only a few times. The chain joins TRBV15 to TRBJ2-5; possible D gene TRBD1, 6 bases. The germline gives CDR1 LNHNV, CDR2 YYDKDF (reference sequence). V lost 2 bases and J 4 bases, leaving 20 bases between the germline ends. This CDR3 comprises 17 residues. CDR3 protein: CATSRSGTTEIIETQYF. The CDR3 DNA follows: TGTGCCACCAGCAGATCTGGGACAACGGAGATCATAGAGACCCAGTACTTC.

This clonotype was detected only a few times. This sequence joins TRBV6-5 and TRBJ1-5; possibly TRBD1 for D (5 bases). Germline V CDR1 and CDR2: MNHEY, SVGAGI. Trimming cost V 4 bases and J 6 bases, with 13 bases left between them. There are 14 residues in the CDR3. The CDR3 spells CASSSVRGRQPQHF. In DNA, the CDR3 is TGTGCCAGCAGTTCCGTGAGGGGTCGTCAGCCCCAGCATTTT.

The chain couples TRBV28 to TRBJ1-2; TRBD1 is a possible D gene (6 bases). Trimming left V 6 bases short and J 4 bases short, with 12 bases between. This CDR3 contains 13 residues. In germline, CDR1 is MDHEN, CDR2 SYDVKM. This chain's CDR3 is CASRGAAIYGYTF. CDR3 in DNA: TGTGCCAGCAGGGGGGCAGCCATCTATGGCTACACCTTC.

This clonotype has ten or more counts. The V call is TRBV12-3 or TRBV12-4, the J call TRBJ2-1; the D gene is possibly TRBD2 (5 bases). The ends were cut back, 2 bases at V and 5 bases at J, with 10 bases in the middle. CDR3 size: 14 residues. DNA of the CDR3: TGTGCCAGCAGTTTAAAGCTAGCTGACAATGAGCAGTTCTTC. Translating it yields CASSLKLADNEQFF.

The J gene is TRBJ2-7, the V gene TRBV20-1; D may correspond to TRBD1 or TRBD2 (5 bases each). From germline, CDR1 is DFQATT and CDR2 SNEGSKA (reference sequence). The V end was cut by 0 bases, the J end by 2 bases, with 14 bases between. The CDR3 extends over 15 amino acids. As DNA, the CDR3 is TGCAGTGCTAGAGAAGGAGGCAGGGCCACCTACGAGCAGTACTTC. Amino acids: CSAREGGRATYEQYF.

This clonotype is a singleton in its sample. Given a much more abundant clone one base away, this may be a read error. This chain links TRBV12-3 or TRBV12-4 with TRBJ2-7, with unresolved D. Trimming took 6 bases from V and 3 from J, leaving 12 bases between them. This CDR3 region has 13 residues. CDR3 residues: CASSPVGDYEQYF. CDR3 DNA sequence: TGTGCCAGCAGCCCCGTTGGGGACTACGAGCAGTACTTC.

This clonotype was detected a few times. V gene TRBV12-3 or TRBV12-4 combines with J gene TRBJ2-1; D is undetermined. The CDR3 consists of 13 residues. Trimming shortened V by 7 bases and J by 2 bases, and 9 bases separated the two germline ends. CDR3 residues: CASTLGAYNEQFF. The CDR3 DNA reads TGTGCCAGCACCCTCGGTGCCTACAATGAGCAGTTCTTC.

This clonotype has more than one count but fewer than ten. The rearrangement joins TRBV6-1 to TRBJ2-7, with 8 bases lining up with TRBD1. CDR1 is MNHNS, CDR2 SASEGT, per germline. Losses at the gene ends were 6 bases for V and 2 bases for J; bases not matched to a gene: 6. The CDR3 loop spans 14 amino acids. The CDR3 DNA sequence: TGTGCCAGCAGGAGGACAGGGAAGACCTACGAGCAGTACTTC. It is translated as CASRRTGKTYEQYF.

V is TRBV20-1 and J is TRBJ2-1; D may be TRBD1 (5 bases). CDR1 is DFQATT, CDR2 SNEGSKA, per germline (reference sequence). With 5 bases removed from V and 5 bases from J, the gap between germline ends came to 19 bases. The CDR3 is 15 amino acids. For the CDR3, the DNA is TGCAGTGCTCGGAATAGGGTGGGGCAGAACAATGAGCAGTTCTTC. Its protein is CSARNRVGQNNEQFF.